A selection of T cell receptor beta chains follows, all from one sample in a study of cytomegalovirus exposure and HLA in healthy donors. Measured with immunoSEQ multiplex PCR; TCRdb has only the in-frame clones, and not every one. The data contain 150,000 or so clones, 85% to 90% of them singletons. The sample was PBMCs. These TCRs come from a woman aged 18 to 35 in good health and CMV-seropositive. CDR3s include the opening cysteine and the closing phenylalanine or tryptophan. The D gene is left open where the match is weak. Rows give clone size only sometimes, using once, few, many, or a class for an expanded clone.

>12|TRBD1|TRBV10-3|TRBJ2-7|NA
TGTGCCATCAGCCCCAGGGGGTCCGAGCAGTACTTC
CAISPRGSEQYF
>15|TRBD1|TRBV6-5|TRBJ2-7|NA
TGTGCCAGCAGTTACTCGGGGGACAGTTCCTACGAGCAGTACTTC
CASSYSGDSSYEQYF
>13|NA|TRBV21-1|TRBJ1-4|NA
TGTGCCAGCAGCCCCCGGAGCCGAGAAAAACTGTTTTTT
CASSPRSREKLFF
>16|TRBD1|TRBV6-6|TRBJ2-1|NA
TGTGCCAGCAGTTACTCGAACAGGGGGGCTTACAATGAGCAGTTCTTC
CASSYSNRGAYNEQFF
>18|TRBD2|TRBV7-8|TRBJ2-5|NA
TGTGCCAGCAGCCCAACATTACTAGCGGGGGGGCCACAAGAGACCCAGTACTTC
CASSPTLLAGGPQETQYF
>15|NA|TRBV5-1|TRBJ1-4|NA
TGCGCCAGCAGCTATGAGCCCGCAACTAATGAAAAACTGTTTTTT
CASSYEPATNEKLFF
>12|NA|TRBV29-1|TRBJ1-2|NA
TGCAGCGTTGATGGCACAAACTATGGCTACACCTTC
CSVDGTNYGYTF
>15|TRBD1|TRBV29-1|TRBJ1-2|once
TGCAGCGTTGCGTGGACAGGGAGCGGTGGCTATGGCTACACCTTC
CSVAWTGSGGYGYTF
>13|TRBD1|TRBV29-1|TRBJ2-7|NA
TGCAGCGTTGCACCGGGACAGGGCTACGAGCAGTACTTC
CSVAPGQGYEQYF
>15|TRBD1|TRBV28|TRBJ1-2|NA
TGTGCCAGCAGTTCGATAGGGCAGGGGGCGGGTGGCTACACCTTC
CASSSIGQGAGGYTF
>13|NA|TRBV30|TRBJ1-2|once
TGTGCCTGGGAATACAAGAGGAACTATGGCTACACCTTC
CAWEYKRNYGYTF
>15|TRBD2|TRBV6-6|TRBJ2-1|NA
TGTGCCAGCACTACTAGCGGGGGAACCTACAATGAGCAGTTCTTC
CASTTSGGTYNEQFF
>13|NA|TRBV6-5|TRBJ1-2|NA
TGTGCCAGCAGGCTGATGGGGGGGCACGGCTACACCTTC
CASRLMGGHGYTF
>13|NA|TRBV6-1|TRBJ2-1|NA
TGTGCCAGCAGAGAGGTGAGCATCATAGAGCAGTTCTTC
CASREVSIIEQFF
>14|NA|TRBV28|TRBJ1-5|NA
TGTGCCAGCAGTTTCAGGGGCTACAATCAGCCCCAGCATTTT
CASSFRGYNQPQHF
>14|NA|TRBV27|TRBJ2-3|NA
TGTGCCAGCAGCCAATTATCGGTGACAGATACGCAGTATTTT
CASSQLSVTDTQYF
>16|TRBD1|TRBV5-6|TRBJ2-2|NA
TGTGCCAGCAGCTCCTACTACGGGACAGTAATCGGGGAGCTGTTTTTT
CASSSYYGTVIGELFF
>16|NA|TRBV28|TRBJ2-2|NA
TGTGCCAGCAGTTTACTGAGGCCCAAGAACACCGGGGAGCTGTTTTTT
CASSLLRPKNTGELFF
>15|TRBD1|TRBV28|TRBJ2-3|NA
TGTGCCAGCAGTTTCGACAGGGGAAGCACAGATACGCAGTATTTT
CASSFDRGSTDTQYF
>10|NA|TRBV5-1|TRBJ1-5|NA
TGCGCCAGCAGCGGCGGACCCCAGCATTTT
CASSGGPQHF
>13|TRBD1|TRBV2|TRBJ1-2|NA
TGTGCCAGCAGGACAGGGGAGGGCTATGGCTACACCTTC
CASRTGEGYGYTF
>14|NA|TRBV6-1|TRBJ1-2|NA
TGTGCCAGCAGTGTCGGCCCCGGGAACTATGGCTACACCTTC
CASSVGPGNYGYTF
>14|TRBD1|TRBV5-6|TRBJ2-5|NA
TGTGCCAGCAGCCTGACAGGGGCCGGGGAGACCCAGTACTTC
CASSLTGAGETQYF
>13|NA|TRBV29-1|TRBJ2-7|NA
TGCAGCGTTGGAGCCTCAAGCGTCAACGAGCAGTACTTC
CSVGASSVNEQYF
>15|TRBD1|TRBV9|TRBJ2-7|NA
TGTGCCAGCAGCGTAGGAACAGGGGGTCTCTACGAGCAGTACTTC
CASSVGTGGLYEQYF
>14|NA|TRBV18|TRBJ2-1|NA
TGTGCCAGCTCAAAGGGGGAACCCTACAATGAGCAGTTCTTC
CASSKGEPYNEQFF
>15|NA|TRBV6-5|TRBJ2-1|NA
TGTGCCAGCATCCCTCTGGGGGCTACGGGGAATGAGCAGTTCTTC
CASIPLGATGNEQFF
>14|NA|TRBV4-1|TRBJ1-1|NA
TGCGCCAGCAGCCAAGAAGGGAGGGAAACTGAAGCTTTCTTT
CASSQEGRETEAFF
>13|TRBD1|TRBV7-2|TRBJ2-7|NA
TGTGCCAGCACCCTGGGCAGGGGGAACGAGCAGTACTTC
CASTLGRGNEQYF
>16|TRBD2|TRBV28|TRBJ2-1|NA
TGTGCCAGCCACCCTCGGGCGGGGGGGGTCTACAATGAGCAGTTCTTC
CASHPRAGGVYNEQFF
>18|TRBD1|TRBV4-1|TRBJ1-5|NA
TGCGCCAGCAGCCTTACCAACCTTCCAGGGACAGGACATCAGCCCCAGCATTTT
CASSLTNLPGTGHQPQHF
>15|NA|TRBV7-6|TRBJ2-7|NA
TGTGCCAGCAGCCCTCACCGACAGCTTTTCTACGAGCAGTACTTC
CASSPHRQLFYEQYF
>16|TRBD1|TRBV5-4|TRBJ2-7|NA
TGTGCCAGCAGCTCAGCCCCGGGACAGGGGGCCTACGAGCAGTACTTC
CASSSAPGQGAYEQYF
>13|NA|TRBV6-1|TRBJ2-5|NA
TGTGCCAGCAGTGAAACAGGGCAAGAGACCCAGTACTTC
CASSETGQETQYF
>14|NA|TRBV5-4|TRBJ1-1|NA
TGTGCCAGCAGCTTGCCCAAGCCAGGGACTGAAGCTTTCTTT
CASSLPKPGTEAFF